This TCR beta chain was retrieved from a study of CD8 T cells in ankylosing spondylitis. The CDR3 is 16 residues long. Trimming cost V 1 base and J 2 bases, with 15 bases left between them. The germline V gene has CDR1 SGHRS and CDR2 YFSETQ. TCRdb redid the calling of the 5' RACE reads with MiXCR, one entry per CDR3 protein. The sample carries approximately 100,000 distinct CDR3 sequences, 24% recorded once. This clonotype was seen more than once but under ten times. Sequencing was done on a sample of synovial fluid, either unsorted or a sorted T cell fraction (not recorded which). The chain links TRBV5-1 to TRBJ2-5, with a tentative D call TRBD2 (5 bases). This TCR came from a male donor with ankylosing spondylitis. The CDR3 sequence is CASSLNVGLIQETQYF. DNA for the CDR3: TGCGCCAGCAGCTTGAACGTCGGACTGATACAAGAGACCCAGTACTTC. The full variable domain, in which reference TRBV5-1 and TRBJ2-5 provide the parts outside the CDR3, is KAGVTQTPRYLIKTRGQQVTLSCSPISGHRSVSWYQQTPGQGLQFLFEYFSETQRNKGNFPGRFSGRQFSNSRSEMNVSTLELGDSALYLCASSLNVGLIQETQYFGPGTRLLVL.